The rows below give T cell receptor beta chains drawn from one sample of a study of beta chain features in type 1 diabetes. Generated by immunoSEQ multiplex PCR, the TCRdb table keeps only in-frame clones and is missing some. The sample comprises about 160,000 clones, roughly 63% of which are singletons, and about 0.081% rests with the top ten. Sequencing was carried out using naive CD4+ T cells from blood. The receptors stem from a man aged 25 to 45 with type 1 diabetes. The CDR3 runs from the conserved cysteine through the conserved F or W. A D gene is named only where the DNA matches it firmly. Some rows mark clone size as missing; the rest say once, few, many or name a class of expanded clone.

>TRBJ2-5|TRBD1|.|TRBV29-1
TGCAGCGCTCTCAGGACAGGGCAAGAGACCCAGTACTTC
CSALRTGQETQYF
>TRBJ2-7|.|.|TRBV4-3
TGCGCCAGCAGCCAAGAATCTACAGGGTACTACGAGCAGTACTTC
CASSQESTGYYEQYF
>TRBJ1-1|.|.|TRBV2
TGTGCCAACTACAGGGAACTGAACACTGAAGCTTTCTTT
CANYRELNTEAFF
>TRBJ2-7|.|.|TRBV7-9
TGTGCCAGCAGCCCAGAGGGGGGACCCATCTACGAGCAGTACTTC
CASSPEGGPIYEQYF
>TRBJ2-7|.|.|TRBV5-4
TGTGCCAGCAGCTTGGACCACGAGCAGTACTTC
CASSLDHEQYF
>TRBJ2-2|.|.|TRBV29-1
TGCAGCGTTGGACAGCTCACCGGGGAGCTGTTTTTT
CSVGQLTGELFF
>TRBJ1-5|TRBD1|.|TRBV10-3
TGTGCCATCAGTGAGTCAGGACAGGGGAGTCAGCCCCAGCATTTT
CAISESGQGSQPQHF
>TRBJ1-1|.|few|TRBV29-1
TGCAGCGTTGGCCCTAATGAAGCTTTCTTT
CSVGPNEAFF
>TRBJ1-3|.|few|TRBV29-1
TGCAGCGTTGCAGGGGCCGGGGGAAACACCATATATTTT
CSVAGAGGNTIYF
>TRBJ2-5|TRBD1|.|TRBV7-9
TGTGCCAGCAGCTCCCCGGACAGGGGGACAGAGACCCAGTACTTC
CASSSPDRGTETQYF
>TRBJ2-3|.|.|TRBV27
TGTGCCAGCAGTTTACTCCCTAAAGATACGCAGTATTTT
CASSLLPKDTQYF
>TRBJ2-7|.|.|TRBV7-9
TGTGCCAGCAGCTCTAGGGATCTGCAGTACTTC
CASSSRDLQYF
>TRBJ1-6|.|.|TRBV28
TGTGCCAGCAGTCTACCACAGGGTATCCATTCACCCCTCCACTTT
CASSLPQGIHSPLHF
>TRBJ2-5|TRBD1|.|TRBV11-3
TGTGCCAGCAGCTTAGGCCACAGGGGTGAGACCCAGTACTTC
CASSLGHRGETQYF
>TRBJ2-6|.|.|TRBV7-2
TGTGCCAGCAGCTTAGTACCGGACTCTGGGGCCAACGTCCTGACTTTC
CASSLVPDSGANVLTF
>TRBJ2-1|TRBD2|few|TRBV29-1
TGCAGCGTTGACCCGGGACTAGGCTACAATGAGCAGTTCTTC
CSVDPGLGYNEQFF
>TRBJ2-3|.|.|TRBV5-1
TGCGCCAGCAGCTTACTCGGGGATAGCACAGATACGCAGTATTTT
CASSLLGDSTDTQYF
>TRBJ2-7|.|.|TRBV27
TGTGCCAGCAGCCCAACACGGAATACCTACGAGCAGTACTTC
CASSPTRNTYEQYF
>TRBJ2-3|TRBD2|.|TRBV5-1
TGCGCCAGCAGCCCAGGGCTAGCGGGAAGCACAGATACGCAGTATTTT
CASSPGLAGSTDTQYF
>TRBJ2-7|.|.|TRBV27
TGTGCCAGCAGTCCTCGACAGAGTTCCTACGAGCAGTACTTC
CASSPRQSSYEQYF
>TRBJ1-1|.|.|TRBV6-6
TGTGCCAGCAACATAAAAAGGGACACTGAAGCTTTCTTT
CASNIKRDTEAFF
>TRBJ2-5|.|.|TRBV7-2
TGTGCCAGCAGCTCAGGGATCCAAGAGACCCAGTACTTC
CASSSGIQETQYF
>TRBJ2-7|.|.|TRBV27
TGTGCCAGCAGTCGATGGGCCGACAGTTCATACGAGCAGTACTTC
CASSRWADSSYEQYF
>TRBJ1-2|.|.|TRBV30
TGTGCCTGGAGTGTGAACTCTGGCTACACCTTC
CAWSVNSGYTF
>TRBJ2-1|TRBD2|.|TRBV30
TGTGCCTGGGGAATCGAAGGGACCCTAGCGGCCCTGTTCTTC
CAWGIEGTLAALFF
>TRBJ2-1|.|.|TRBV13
TGTGCCAGCAGCATCCCGACCAATTACAATGAGCAGTTCTTC
CASSIPTNYNEQFF
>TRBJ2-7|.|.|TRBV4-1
TGCGCCAGCAGCCAAGATAGGGGCTACTACGAGCAGTACTTC
CASSQDRGYYEQYF
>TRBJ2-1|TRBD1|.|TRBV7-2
TGTGCCCGCCGAGGACAGGGGTTCAATGAGCAGTTCTTC
CARRGQGFNEQFF
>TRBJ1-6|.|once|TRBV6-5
TGTGCCAGCAGTACCTCTGACAATACCGGGGCACCCCTCCACTTT
CASSTSDNTGAPLHF
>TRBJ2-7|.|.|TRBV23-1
TGCGCCAGCAGTCAGAGACGCGGCAGCTCCTACGAGCAGTACTTC
CASSQRRGSSYEQYF
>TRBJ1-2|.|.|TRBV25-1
TGTGCCAGCAGTGAATGGAACTATGGCTACACCTTC
CASSEWNYGYTF